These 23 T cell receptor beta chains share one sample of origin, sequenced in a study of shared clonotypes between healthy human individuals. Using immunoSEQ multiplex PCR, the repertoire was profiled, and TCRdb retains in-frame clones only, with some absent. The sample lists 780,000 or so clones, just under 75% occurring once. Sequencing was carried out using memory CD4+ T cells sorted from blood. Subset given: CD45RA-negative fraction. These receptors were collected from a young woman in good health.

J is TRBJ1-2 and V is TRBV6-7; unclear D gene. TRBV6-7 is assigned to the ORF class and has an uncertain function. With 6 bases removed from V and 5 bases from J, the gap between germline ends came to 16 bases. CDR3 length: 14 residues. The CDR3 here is CASRIGEFGYGYTF. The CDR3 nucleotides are TGTGCCAGCAGGATTGGGGAGTTTGGATATGGCTACACCTTC.

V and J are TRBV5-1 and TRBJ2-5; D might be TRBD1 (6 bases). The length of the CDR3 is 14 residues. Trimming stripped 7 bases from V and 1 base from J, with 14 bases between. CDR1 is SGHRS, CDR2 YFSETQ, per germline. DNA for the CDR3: TGCGCCAGCTGTCAACAGGGATCCCAAGAGACCCAGTACTTC. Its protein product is CASCQQGSQETQYF.

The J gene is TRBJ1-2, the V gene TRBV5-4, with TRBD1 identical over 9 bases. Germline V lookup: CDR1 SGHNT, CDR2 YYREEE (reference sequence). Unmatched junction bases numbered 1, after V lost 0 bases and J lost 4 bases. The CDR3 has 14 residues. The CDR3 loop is CASSLDRGLYGYTF. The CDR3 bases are TGTGCCAGCAGCTTGGACAGGGGGCTCTATGGCTACACCTTC.

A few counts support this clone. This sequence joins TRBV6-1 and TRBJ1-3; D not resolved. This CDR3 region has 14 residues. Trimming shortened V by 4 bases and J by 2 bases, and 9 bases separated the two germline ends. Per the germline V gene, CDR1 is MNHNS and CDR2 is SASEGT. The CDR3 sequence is CASSVSQAGNTIYF. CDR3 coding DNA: TGTGCCAGCAGTGTTTCCCAAGCTGGAAACACCATATATTTT.

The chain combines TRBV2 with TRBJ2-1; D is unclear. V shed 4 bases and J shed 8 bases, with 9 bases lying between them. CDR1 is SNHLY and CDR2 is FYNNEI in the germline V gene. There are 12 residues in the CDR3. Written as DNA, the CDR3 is TGTGCCAGCAGTGGCGGAGTGGATGAGCAGTTCTTC. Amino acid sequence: CASSGGVDEQFF. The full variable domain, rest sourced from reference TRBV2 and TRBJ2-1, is EPEVTQTPSHQVTQMGQEVILRCVPISNHLYFYWYRQILGQKVEFLVSFYNNEISEKSEIFDDQFSVERPDGSNFTLKIRSTKLEDSAMYFCASSGGVDEQFFGPGTRLTVL.

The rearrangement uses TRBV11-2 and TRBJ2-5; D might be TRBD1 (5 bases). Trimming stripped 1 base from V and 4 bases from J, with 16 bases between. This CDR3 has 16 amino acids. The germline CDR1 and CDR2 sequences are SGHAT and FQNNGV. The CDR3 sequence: CASSLGSVLQGETQYF. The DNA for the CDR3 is TGTGCCAGCAGCTTAGGGTCAGTTCTCCAGGGAGAGACCCAGTACTTC. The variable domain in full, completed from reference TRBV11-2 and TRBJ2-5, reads EAGVAQSPRYKIIEKRQSVAFWCNPISGHATLYWYQQILGQGPKLLIQFQNNGVVDDSQLPKDRFSAERLKGVDSTLKIQPAKLEDSAVYLCASSLGSVLQGETQYFGPGTRLLVL.

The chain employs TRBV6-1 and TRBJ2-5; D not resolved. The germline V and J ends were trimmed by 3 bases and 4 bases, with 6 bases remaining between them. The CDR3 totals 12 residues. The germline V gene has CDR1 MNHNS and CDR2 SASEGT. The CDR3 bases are TGTGCCAGCAGTGACCACTCAGAGACCCAGTACTTC. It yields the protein CASSDHSETQYF.

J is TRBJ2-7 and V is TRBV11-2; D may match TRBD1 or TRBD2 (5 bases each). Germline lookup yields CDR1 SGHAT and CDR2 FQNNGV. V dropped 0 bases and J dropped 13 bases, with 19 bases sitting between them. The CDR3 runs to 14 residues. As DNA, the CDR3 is TGTGCCAGCAGCTTAGATGAGGGGCTAGCCCTGTTCTACTTC. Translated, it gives CASSLDEGLALFYF.

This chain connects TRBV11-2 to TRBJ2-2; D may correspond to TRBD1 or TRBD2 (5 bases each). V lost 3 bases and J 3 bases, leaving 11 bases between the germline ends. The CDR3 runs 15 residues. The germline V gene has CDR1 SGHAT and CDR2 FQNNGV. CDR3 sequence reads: CASSFSGTDTGELFF. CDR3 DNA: TGTGCCAGCAGCTTTTCCGGGACGGACACCGGGGAGCTGTTTTTT.

In nucleotides, the CDR3 is TGTGCCAGCAGCTGGCCCGGGACAGGGTCGAGCAATGAGCAGTTCTTC. This codes for CASSWPGTGSSNEQFF. The V and J genes are TRBV7-9 and TRBJ2-1; 9 bases match TRBD1. The CDR3 runs to 16 residues. The germline V gene encodes CDR1 SEHNR and CDR2 FQNEAQ (reference sequence). Trimming cost V 4 bases and J 6 bases; bases outside gene matches: 10.

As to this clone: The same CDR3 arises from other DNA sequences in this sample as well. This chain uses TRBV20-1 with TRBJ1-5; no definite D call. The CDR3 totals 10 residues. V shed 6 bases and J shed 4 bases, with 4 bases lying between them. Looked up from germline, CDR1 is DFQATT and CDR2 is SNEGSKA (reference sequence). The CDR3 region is CSAGNQPQHF. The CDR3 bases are TGCAGTGCGGGGAATCAGCCCCAGCATTTT.

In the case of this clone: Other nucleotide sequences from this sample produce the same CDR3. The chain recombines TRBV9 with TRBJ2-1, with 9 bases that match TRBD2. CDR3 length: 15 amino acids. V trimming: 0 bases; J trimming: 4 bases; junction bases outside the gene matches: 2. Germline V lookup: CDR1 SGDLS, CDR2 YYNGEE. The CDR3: CASSVATSGYNEQFF. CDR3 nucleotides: TGTGCCAGCAGCGTAGCGACTAGCGGATACAATGAGCAGTTCTTC.

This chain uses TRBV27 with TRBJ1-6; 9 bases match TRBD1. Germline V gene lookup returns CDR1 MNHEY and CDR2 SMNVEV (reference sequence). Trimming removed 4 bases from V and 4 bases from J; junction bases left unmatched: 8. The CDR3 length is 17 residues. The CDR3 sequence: CASSSFLTGGYNSPLHF. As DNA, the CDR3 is TGTGCCAGCAGTTCATTCCTGACAGGGGGTTATAATTCACCCCTCCACTTT.

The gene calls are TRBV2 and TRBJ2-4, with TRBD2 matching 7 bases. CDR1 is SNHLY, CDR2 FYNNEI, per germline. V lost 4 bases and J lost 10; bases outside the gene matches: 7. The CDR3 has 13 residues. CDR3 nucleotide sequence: TGTGCCAGCAGTGGGGCGGGAGAGAATATTCAGTACTTC. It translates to CASSGAGENIQYF.

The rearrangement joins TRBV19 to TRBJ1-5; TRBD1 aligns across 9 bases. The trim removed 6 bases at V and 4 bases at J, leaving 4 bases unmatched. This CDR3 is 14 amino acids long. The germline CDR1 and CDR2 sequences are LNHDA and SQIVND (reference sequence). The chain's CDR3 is CASSQGQGNQPQHF. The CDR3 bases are TGTGCCAGTAGCCAGGGACAGGGAAATCAGCCCCAGCATTTT.

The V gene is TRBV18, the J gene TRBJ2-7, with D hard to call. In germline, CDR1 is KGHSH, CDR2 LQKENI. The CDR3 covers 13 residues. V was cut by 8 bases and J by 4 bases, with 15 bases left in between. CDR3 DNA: TGTGCCAGCCAACCCCAGGCTCAGTACGAGCAGTACTTC. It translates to CASQPQAQYEQYF.

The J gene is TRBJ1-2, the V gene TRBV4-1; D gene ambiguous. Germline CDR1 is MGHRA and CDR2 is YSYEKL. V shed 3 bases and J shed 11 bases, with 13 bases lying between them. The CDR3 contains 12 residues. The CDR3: CASSQSRREYTF. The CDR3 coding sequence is TGCGCCAGCAGCCAGTCGCGAAGGGAGTACACCTTC.

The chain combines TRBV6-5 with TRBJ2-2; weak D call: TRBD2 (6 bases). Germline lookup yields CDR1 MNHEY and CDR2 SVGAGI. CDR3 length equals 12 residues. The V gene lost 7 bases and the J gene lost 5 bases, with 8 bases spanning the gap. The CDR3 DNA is TGTGCCAGCACGGCGGGAACCGGGGAGCTGTTTTTT. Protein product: CASTAGTGELFF.

The CDR3 bases are TGTGCCAGCAGTGAAGGACTAGCGCCATCAGAGACCCAGTACTTC. Amino acids: CASSEGLAPSETQYF. The V gene is TRBV27, the J gene TRBJ2-5; 9 bases fit TRBD2. CDR1 and CDR2 from the germline V gene are MNHEY and SMNVEV (reference sequence). The CDR3 has 15 amino acids. V gave up 5 bases and J gave up 4 bases; unmatched junction bases: 8.

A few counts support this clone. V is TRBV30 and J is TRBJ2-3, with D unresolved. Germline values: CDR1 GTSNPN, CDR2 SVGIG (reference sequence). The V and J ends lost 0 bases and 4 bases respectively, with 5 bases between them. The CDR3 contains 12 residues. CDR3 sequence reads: CAWSVLPDTQYF. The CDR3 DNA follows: TGTGCCTGGAGTGTACTCCCAGATACGCAGTATTTT.

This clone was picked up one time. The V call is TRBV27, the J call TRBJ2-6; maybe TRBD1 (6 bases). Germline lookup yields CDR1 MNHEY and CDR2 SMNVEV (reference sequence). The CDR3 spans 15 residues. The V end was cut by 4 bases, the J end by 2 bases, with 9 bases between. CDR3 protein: CASSWWGPGANVLTF. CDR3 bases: TGTGCCAGCAGTTGGTGGGGGCCTGGGGCCAACGTCCTGACTTTC. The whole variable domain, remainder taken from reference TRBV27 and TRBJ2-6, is EAQVTQNPRYLITVTGKKLTVTCSQNMNHEYMSWYRQDPGLGLRQIYYSMNVEVTDKGDVPEGYKVSRKEKRNFPLILESPSPNQTSLYFCASSWWGPGANVLTFGAGSRLTVL.

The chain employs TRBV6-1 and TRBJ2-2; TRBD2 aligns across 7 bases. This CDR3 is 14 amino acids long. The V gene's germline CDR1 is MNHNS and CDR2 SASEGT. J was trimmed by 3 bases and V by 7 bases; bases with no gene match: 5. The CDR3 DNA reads TGTGCCAGCAACTCGGGAGGCGACACCGGGGAGCTGTTTTTT. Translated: CASNSGGDTGELFF.

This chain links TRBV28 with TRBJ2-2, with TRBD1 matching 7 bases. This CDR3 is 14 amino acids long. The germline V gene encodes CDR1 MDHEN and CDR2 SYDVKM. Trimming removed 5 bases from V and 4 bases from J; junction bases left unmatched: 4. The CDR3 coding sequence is TGTGCCAGCAGTGGACAGGCTGCCACCGGGGAGCTGTTTTTT. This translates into CASSGQAATGELFF.